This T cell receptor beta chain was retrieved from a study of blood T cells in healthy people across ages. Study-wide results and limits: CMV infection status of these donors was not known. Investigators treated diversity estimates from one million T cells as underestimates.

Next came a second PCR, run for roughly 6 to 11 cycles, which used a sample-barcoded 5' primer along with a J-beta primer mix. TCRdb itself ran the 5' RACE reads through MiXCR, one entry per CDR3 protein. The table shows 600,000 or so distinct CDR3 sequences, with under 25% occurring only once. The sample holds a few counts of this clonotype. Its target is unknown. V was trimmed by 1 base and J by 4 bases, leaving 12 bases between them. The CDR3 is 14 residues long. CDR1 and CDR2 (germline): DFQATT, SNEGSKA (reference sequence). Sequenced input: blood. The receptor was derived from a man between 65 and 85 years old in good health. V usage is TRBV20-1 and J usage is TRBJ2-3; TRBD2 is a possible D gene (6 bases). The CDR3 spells CSARVGGWSDTQYF. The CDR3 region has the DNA TGCAGTGCTAGAGTCGGAGGGTGGTCAGATACGCAGTATTTT.